This entry describes one TCR beta chain. Its antigen is as yet unknown. The protocol was immunoSEQ multiplex PCR, while the TCRdb copy is restricted to in-frame clones and leaves out a portion. The table shows over 70,000 clones, with approximately 90% occurring only once. This entry belongs to a study of T cells in localized non-small cell lung cancer. Notes on the study in general: Prolonged overall survival went with higher T cell density in the blood. T cell clonality was highest in uninvolved adjacent lung, above tumor. Multi-region tumor sequencing was not done, so intratumor heterogeneity could not be excluded.

In germline, CDR1 is SGHAT, CDR2 FQDESV (reference sequence). The germline V and J ends were trimmed by 7 bases and 6 bases, with 8 bases remaining between them. The CDR3 is made up of 11 amino acids. V usage is TRBV11-1 and J usage is TRBJ2-3; tentative D call: TRBD2 (6 bases). This sample comprised PBMCs, obtained before any cancer treatment. This clonotype was sampled from a woman aged 35-70 years with stage II squamous cell lung carcinoma. CDR3: CASTAGDTQYF. The CDR3 coding sequence is TGTGCCAGCACCGCGGGGGATACGCAGTATTTT.